This entry concerns a single TCR beta chain. This record belongs to a study of control samples from healthy donors and cancer patients. This table comes from immunoSEQ multiplex PCR, and its TCRdb copy is limited to in-frame clones, with some not included. The sample has 75,000 to 95,000 clones, less than 90% seen once. The receptor was isolated from a woman in her forties or fifties with colorectal cancer. Material for sequencing was PBMCs.

CDR3 sequence: CAWSVLGTDTNTEAFF. The CDR3 nucleotides read TGTGCCTGGAGTGTACTAGGGACGGATACGAACACTGAAGCTTTCTTT. The V gene is TRBV30, the J gene TRBJ1-1; tentative D call: TRBD1 (5 bases). V was trimmed by 0 bases and J by 1 base, leaving 15 bases between them. CDR3 length: 16 amino acids. Germline CDR1 GTSNPN, CDR2 SVGIG (reference sequence).